The 30 T cell receptor beta chains listed next were all sequenced from one sample in a study of blood T cells in healthy people across ages. Through a sample-barcoded 5' primer and a J-beta primer mix, a second PCR was run for roughly 6 to 12 cycles. TCRdb reprocessed the 5' RACE reads with MiXCR, giving one entry per CDR3 protein. The sample shows 1.5 million to 2 million distinct CDR3 sequences, around 40% of them seen only once. The sample taken for sequencing was blood. These receptors all stem from a human donor in good health.

This clonotype appeared many times. The gene calls are TRBV11-2 and TRBJ2-1, with TRBD2 identical over 11 bases. Trimming removed 0 bases from V and 4 bases from J; junction bases left unmatched: 2. The CDR3 spans 16 residues. Germline assignment: CDR1 SGHAT and CDR2 FQNNGV. Here the CDR3 reads CASSLEASGGYNEQFF. The DNA for the CDR3 is TGTGCCAGCAGCTTAGAGGCTAGCGGGGGGTACAATGAGCAGTTCTTC. The variable domain in full, completed from reference TRBV11-2 and TRBJ2-1, reads EAGVAQSPRYKIIEKRQSVAFWCNPISGHATLYWYQQILGQGPKLLIQFQNNGVVDDSQLPKDRFSAERLKGVDSTLKIQPAKLEDSAVYLCASSLEASGGYNEQFFGPGTRLTVL.

The rearrangement links TRBV4-3 to TRBJ1-4; no reliable D call. The CDR3 sequence is 13 residues long. Trimming removed 5 bases from V and 15 bases from J, with 19 bases in between. CDR1 is LGHNA, CDR2 YSLEER, per germline. The CDR3 DNA is TGCGCCAGCAGCTCCCACCCGGATGGGGTAGTGTTTTTT. As protein: CASSSHPDGVVFF.

This sequence joins TRBV7-9 and TRBJ1-1; 8 nucleotides align to TRBD1. V dropped 3 bases and J dropped 3; count of bases not matched to a gene: 9. Germline CDR1 reads SEHNR; CDR2 reads FQNEAQ (reference sequence). The CDR3 runs 16 residues. CDR3 sequence: CASSLPPGQVDTEAFF. For the CDR3, the DNA is TGTGCCAGCAGCTTGCCACCGGGACAGGTTGACACTGAAGCTTTCTTT.

This chain links TRBV6-5 with TRBJ1-5; 7 positions agree with TRBD1. Germline-derived CDR1 and CDR2 are MNHEY and SVGAGI. The CDR3 has 15 residues. The V and J ends lost 6 bases and 2 bases, in that order; junction bases with no gene match: 7. The DNA for the CDR3 is TGTGCCAGCAGGAACAGGGGATGGGGCAATCAGCCCCAGCATTTT. This translates into CASRNRGWGNQPQHF.

In this sample, this clonotype turned up a few times. The V gene is TRBV4-2, the J gene TRBJ2-4; 12 nucleotides line up with TRBD2. V lost 0 bases, J lost 13 bases, and 16 bases stayed unmatched. Germline V gives CDR1 LGHNA, CDR2 YNFKEQ. The CDR3 sequence is 18 residues long. The CDR3 sequence: CASSQDQASGTSGYKQYF. CDR3 nucleotide sequence: TGTGCCAGCAGCCAAGATCAGGCTTCCGGGACTAGCGGGTACAAGCAGTACTTC.

This clonotype turned up a few times. The genes are TRBV7-8 and TRBJ2-3; 7 positions agree with TRBD2. The V segment lost 5 bases and the J segment 0 bases; nucleotides outside the gene matches: 5. Per germline, CDR1 SGHVS and CDR2 FQNEAQ. The CDR3 extends over 15 amino acids. The CDR3 sequence is CASSKTSLSTDTQYF. The CDR3 DNA follows: TGTGCCAGCAGCAAGACTAGCCTTAGCACAGATACGCAGTATTTT.

This sequence joins TRBV27 and TRBJ2-3; possibly TRBD1 or TRBD2 for D (5 bases each). The V gene lost 6 bases and the J gene lost 2 bases, with 12 bases spanning the gap. Germline lookup yields CDR1 MNHEY and CDR2 SMNVEV (reference sequence). The CDR3 consists of 14 residues. In nucleotides, the CDR3 is TGTGCCAGCAGATTAGCAGGGACCACAGATACGCAGTATTTT. Amino acid sequence: CASRLAGTTDTQYF.

The rearrangement joins TRBV9 to TRBJ2-2; the D is unclear. The CDR3 extends over 14 amino acids. V was cut by 2 bases and J by 3 bases, with 8 bases left in between. Germline V gene data show CDR1 as SGDLS and CDR2 as YYNGEE. As DNA, the CDR3 is TGTGCCAGCAGCGTGGGCGCGGACACCGGGGAGCTGTTTTTT. As protein: CASSVGADTGELFF.

This sequence joins TRBV27 and TRBJ2-1; D is perhaps TRBD2 (5 bases). Germline V CDR1 and CDR2: MNHEY, SMNVEV (reference sequence). Trimming removed 5 bases from V and 6 bases from J, with 17 bases in between. The CDR3 covers 15 residues. The CDR3 protein is CASSIRDETTNEQFF. The CDR3 region has the DNA TGTGCCAGCAGTATACGGGATGAAACTACCAATGAGCAGTTCTTC.

This clonotype appeared a few times. The CDR3 protein is CASSQVGRGPFYEQYF. The CDR3 DNA reads TGTGCCAGCAGCCAAGTGGGGCGGGGGCCTTTCTACGAGCAGTACTTC. V and J are TRBV4-2 and TRBJ2-7; possibly TRBD2 for D (7 bases). Germline V gives CDR1 LGHNA, CDR2 YNFKEQ. The CDR3 extends over 16 amino acids. V lost 1 base and J 3 bases, leaving 16 bases between the germline ends.

CDR3: CASSHTQGNYEQYF. The CDR3 DNA reads as TGCGCCAGCAGCCATACACAGGGGAACTACGAGCAGTACTTC. V usage is TRBV5-1 and J usage is TRBJ2-7; TRBD1 agrees at 7 bases. The germline V gene encodes CDR1 SGHRS and CDR2 YFSETQ. The CDR3 is 14 amino acids. V lost 4 bases, J lost 3 bases, and 7 bases stayed unmatched.

This clonotype has just a few counts. V gene TRBV4-3 combines with J gene TRBJ1-2; D is perhaps TRBD1 (5 bases). Trimming removed 0 bases at V and 8 bases at J, with 13 bases between. Germline CDR1 is LGHNA and CDR2 is YSLEER. The CDR3 has 14 amino acids. CDR3 nucleotide sequence: TGCGCCAGCAGCCAAGATTCGAGGGCAGGGGGCTACACCTTC. Protein sequence: CASSQDSRAGGYTF.

Only a few counts were recorded for this clonotype. The chain joins TRBV5-6 to TRBJ2-5, with TRBD1 matching 8 bases. The CDR3 extends over 11 amino acids. After removal of 3 bases from V and 12 bases from J, the junction contained 4 bases not matched to a gene. The germline V gene encodes CDR1 SGHDT and CDR2 YYEEEE. The CDR3, as DNA: TGTGCCAGCAGCTCTTTACAGGGGGAGTACTTC. The encoded protein is CASSSLQGEYF. Filled out from reference TRBV5-6 and TRBJ2-5, the complete variable domain reads DAGVTQSPTHLIKTRGQQVTLRCSPKSGHDTVSWYQQALGQGPQFIFQYYEEEERQRGNFPDRFSGHQFPNYSSELNVNALLLGDSALYLCASSSLQGEYFGPGTRLLVL.

The chain is built from TRBV12-3 or TRBV12-4 and TRBJ1-2; D is ambiguous. This CDR3 contains 14 residues. V was pared by 5 bases and J by 5 bases, with 15 bases between. In DNA form, the CDR3 reads TGTGCCAGCAGTGCGGACTCCTCGGGGTATGGCTACACCTTC. Its protein product is CASSADSSGYGYTF.

The J gene is TRBJ2-5, the V gene TRBV7-9; TRBD2 matches at 11 bases. The DNA end lines up better with TRBJ2-7; the J call may be wrong. Per germline, CDR1 SEHNR and CDR2 FQNEAQ (reference sequence). The CDR3 length is 17 residues. The CDR3 is CASSLVLAGALRNEQYF. The CDR3, as DNA: TGTGCCAGCAGCTTAGTACTAGCGGGGGCCCTTCGGAACGAGCAGTACTTC.

This chain links TRBV6-5 with TRBJ2-5, with 7 bases fitting TRBD2. The CDR3 loop spans 12 amino acids. J was trimmed by 11 bases and V by 5 bases; bases with no gene match: 8. Germline V CDR1 and CDR2: MNHEY, SVGAGI. CDR3 coding DNA: TGTGCCAGCAGTAGGGAGGGCAATGAGCAGTACTTC. Protein sequence: CASSREGNEQYF.

V gene TRBV20-1 combines with J gene TRBJ2-5; possible D gene TRBD1, 6 bases. The CDR3 totals 12 residues. Germline-derived CDR1 and CDR2 are DFQATT and SNEGSKA (reference sequence). With 5 bases removed from V and 1 base from J, the gap between germline ends came to 8 bases. Here the CDR3 DNA reads TGCAGTGCTCCAGGGGTCCAAGAGACCCAGTACTTC. This gives the protein CSAPGVQETQYF.

Ten or more counts support this clonotype. V gene TRBV5-5 combines with J gene TRBJ1-1; the D gene is possibly TRBD1 (6 bases). Germline V gives CDR1 SGHKS, CDR2 YYEKEE (reference sequence). V was shortened by 4 bases and J by 10 bases, with 14 bases between the two germline ends. This CDR3 has 12 amino acids. The CDR3 DNA reads as TGTGCCAGCAGCCTATTAGGGGGTCGAGCTTTCTTT. Protein product: CASSLLGGRAFF.

The rearrangement joins TRBV7-3 to TRBJ2-7; perhaps D is TRBD1 or TRBD2 (5 bases each). V lost 0 bases, J lost 6 bases, and 12 bases lay in between. Germline CDR1 is SGHTA and CDR2 is FQGTGA. The CDR3 loop spans 14 amino acids. DNA for the CDR3: TGTGCCAGCAGCTTAACGGGGGTACGGGGCGAGCAGTACTTC. Its protein product is CASSLTGVRGEQYF.

This sequence joins TRBV2 and TRBJ1-1; 8 bases align to TRBD1. The CDR3 runs to 12 residues. V was pared by 8 bases and J by 5 bases, with 4 bases of the junction left unmatched. Germline CDR1 SNHLY, CDR2 FYNNEI. CDR3 bases: TGTGCCAGCCGGGACAGGTCTACTGAAGCTTTCTTT. The encoded protein is CASRDRSTEAFF.

This chain uses TRBV7-9 with TRBJ2-3, with D hard to call. CDR3 length: 13 amino acids. Germline values: CDR1 SEHNR, CDR2 FQNEAQ (reference sequence). V was cut by 5 bases and J by 3 bases, with 9 bases left in between. The CDR3 protein is CASSAVLTDTQYF. The CDR3 coding sequence is TGTGCCAGCAGCGCGGTACTTACAGATACGCAGTATTTT.

The chain recombines TRBV4-3 with TRBJ1-1; D is ambiguous. Trimming removed 4 bases at V and 1 base at J, with 16 bases between. Germline-derived CDR1 and CDR2 are LGHNA and YSLEER. CDR3 length: 16 amino acids. Here the CDR3 DNA reads TGCGCCAGCAGCCGCGAGCTTCTCGCGGGGAACACTGAAGCTTTCTTT. Translated, it gives CASSRELLAGNTEAFF.

V is TRBV12-3 or TRBV12-4 and J is TRBJ1-2; D is ambiguous. V lost 4 bases and J lost 2, with 14 bases in between. The CDR3 spans 15 residues. This CDR3 is CASSSLSGINYGYTF. The CDR3 nucleotides are TGTGCCAGCAGTTCCCTCTCGGGGATCAACTATGGCTACACCTTC.

This clonotype came up a few times. The CDR3 DNA reads TGCGCCAGCAGCCATCTCGGGACAGGAGTAGCAGATACGCAGTATTTT. Its translation: CASSHLGTGVADTQYF. The J gene is TRBJ2-3, the V gene TRBV4-3, with 8 bases matching TRBD1. Germline V gene lookup returns CDR1 LGHNA and CDR2 YSLEER. This CDR3 spans 16 amino acids. Trimming at V came to 3 bases and at J to 4 bases, leaving 9 bases not matched to a gene.

The chain employs TRBV24-1 and TRBJ2-2; D unclear. The ends were cut back, 1 base at V and 0 bases at J, with 8 bases in the middle. The CDR3 loop spans 16 amino acids. The germline V gene encodes CDR1 KGHDR and CDR2 SFDVKD. The CDR3 bases are TGTGCCACCAGTGATTTCCTAAGTTCGAACACCGGGGAGCTGTTTTTT. Protein: CATSDFLSSNTGELFF.

This rearrangement joins TRBV5-5 to TRBJ2-1, with D perhaps matching TRBD2 (5 bases). V shed 0 bases and J shed 3 bases, with 10 bases lying between them. The germline CDR1 and CDR2 sequences are SGHKS and YYEKEE (reference sequence). The CDR3 extends over 15 amino acids. The CDR3: CASSLVSGIYNEQFF. In nucleotides, the CDR3 is TGTGCCAGCAGCTTGGTCAGCGGAATCTACAATGAGCAGTTCTTC. Looking up the rest from reference TRBV5-5 and TRBJ2-1 gives the full variable domain: DAGVTQSPTHLIKTRGQQVTLRCSPISGHKSVSWYQQVLGQGPQFIFQYYEKEERGRGNFPDRFSARQFPNYSSELNVNALLLGDSALYLCASSLVSGIYNEQFFGPGTRLTVL.

The V and J genes are TRBV9 and TRBJ1-1; weak D call: TRBD1 (5 bases). This CDR3 has 16 residues. Trimming shortened V by 1 base and J by 4 bases, and 17 bases separated the two germline ends. Germline CDR1 reads SGDLS; CDR2 reads YYNGEE. DNA of the CDR3: TGTGCCAGCAGCGTATCCGGGGGGAGGGAAGGCACTGAAGCTTTCTTT. Encoded protein: CASSVSGGREGTEAFF.

The V call is TRBV7-2, the J call TRBJ1-1, with 8 nucleotides matching TRBD1. The CDR3 covers 16 residues. Germline CDR1 is SGHTA and CDR2 is FQGNSA. The DNA of the CDR3 is TGTGCTAGCCTCAGGGGGCGCGGTCTCGGGAACACTGAAGCTTTCTTT. Translating gives CASLRGRGLGNTEAFF.

The chain recombines TRBV20-1 with TRBJ2-1; tentatively, D is TRBD1 (5 bases). Trimming removed 4 bases from V and 0 bases from J, with 13 bases in between. The CDR3 sequence is 15 residues long. Germline lookup yields CDR1 DFQATT and CDR2 SNEGSKA (reference sequence). CDR3 region: CSATNTGDSYNEQFF. The CDR3 region has the DNA TGCAGTGCTACCAACACAGGAGACTCCTACAATGAGCAGTTCTTC.

For the CDR3, the DNA is TGCGCCAGCAGTGCTACAACAGGGGGCGGAGAAGGCTACACCTTC. Protein: CASSATTGGGEGYTF. This chain connects TRBV10-2 to TRBJ1-2; TRBD1 matches 9 bases. This CDR3 is 15 amino acids long. Trimming cost V 4 bases and J 8 bases; bases outside gene matches: 11. Germline CDR1 reads WSHSY; CDR2 reads SAAADI.